These T cell receptor beta chains were read from a single sample in a study of T cells after somatic rescue of genetic block. Clones were sequenced by immunoSEQ multiplex PCR, and TCRdb holds only the in-frame ones, with some missing. The profile shows tens of thousands of clones, 70% to 90% of them singletons. The specimen was peripheral blood mononuclear cells (PBMCs). These receptors were collected from a woman under 30. CDR3s include the opening cysteine and the closing phenylalanine or tryptophan. Fields, in order: J gene, V gene, clone size, D gene, CDR3 DNA, CDR3 protein. D genes are given only for firm matches. The size field is filled for only some rows; it gives once, few, many or a size class.

J: TRBJ2-7; V: TRBV6-1; size: .; D: TRBD1; DNA: TGTGCCAGCAGTGAAGCCCGGGACAGGGCCTCCGAGCAGTACTTC; CDR3: CASSEARDRASEQYF
J: TRBJ2-7; V: TRBV5-1; size: .; D: .; DNA: TGCGCCAGCAGCTCCACCTACTCCTACGAGCAGTACTTC; CDR3: CASSSTYSYEQYF
J: TRBJ2-7; V: TRBV4-1; size: .; D: .; DNA: TGCGCCAGCAGCCAAGATCAGCCCTCCTACGAGCAGTACTTC; CDR3: CASSQDQPSYEQYF
J: TRBJ1-4; V: TRBV7-9; size: .; D: TRBD1; DNA: TGTGCCAGCAGACGGACAGGGGGCCATGAAAAACTGTTTTTT; CDR3: CASRRTGGHEKLFF
J: TRBJ1-2; V: TRBV10-2; size: .; D: .; DNA: TGCGCCAGCAGTGGACTACAAGGGAACTATGGCTACACCTTC; CDR3: CASSGLQGNYGYTF
J: TRBJ2-7; V: TRBV6-5; size: .; D: TRBD2; DNA: TGTGCCAGCAGTTACTCCCTGGGGGGGGGATTCTACGAGCAGTACTTC; CDR3: CASSYSLGGGFYEQYF
J: TRBJ1-1; V: TRBV6-5; size: .; D: .; DNA: TGTGCCAGCAGTAACGATTGGGGCACTGAAGCTTTCTTT; CDR3: CASSNDWGTEAFF
J: TRBJ2-7; V: TRBV18; size: once; D: TRBD1; DNA: TGTGCCAGCTCAGACACAGGGGGCGAGCAGTACTTC; CDR3: CASSDTGGEQYF
J: TRBJ2-7; V: TRBV28; size: .; D: .; DNA: TGTGCCAGCAGTTTACTAGCGACCTCCTACGAGCAGTACTTC; CDR3: CASSLLATSYEQYF
J: TRBJ2-1; V: TRBV5-1; size: .; D: TRBD2; DNA: TGCGCCAGCAGCCCCCCGGTAGCGGGAGGAGGTGATGAGCAGTTCTTC; CDR3: CASSPPVAGGGDEQFF
J: TRBJ1-1; V: TRBV19; size: .; D: .; DNA: TGTGCCAGTAGTATCCTCACTGAAGCTTTCTTT; CDR3: CASSILTEAFF
J: TRBJ2-5; V: TRBV30; size: .; D: .; DNA: TGTGCCTGGAGTGATAACAGTCGAGAGCAGTACTTC; CDR3: CAWSDNSREQYF
J: TRBJ2-1; V: TRBV7-9; size: .; D: .; DNA: TGTGCCAGCAGCTTAAGGACTGGGAACAATGAGCAGTTCTTC; CDR3: CASSLRTGNNEQFF
J: TRBJ1-2; V: TRBV7-9; size: .; D: .; DNA: TGTGCCAGCAGCTTCGACGAGAATGGCTACACCTTC; CDR3: CASSFDENGYTF
J: TRBJ2-7; V: TRBV9; size: .; D: .; DNA: TGTGCCAGCAGCGTAGCGGAGGTTGGCGCGGTTGTTGAGCAGTACTTC; CDR3: CASSVAEVGAVVEQYF
J: TRBJ1-5; V: TRBV2; size: .; D: .; DNA: TGTGCCAGCAGATTAATACAGGGTCAGCCCCAGCATTTT; CDR3: CASRLIQGQPQHF
J: TRBJ2-7; V: TRBV4-3; size: .; D: .; DNA: TGCGCCAGCAGCCGCGGACTAACCCGGCTCTCCTACGAGCAGTACTTC; CDR3: CASSRGLTRLSYEQYF
J: TRBJ1-2; V: TRBV14; size: .; D: .; DNA: TGTGCCAGCAGCCAAGACCCGAGGGTTGGCTATGGCTACACCTTC; CDR3: CASSQDPRVGYGYTF
J: TRBJ1-1; V: TRBV2; size: .; D: .; DNA: TGTGCCAGCAGTGTACAGACGACGAACACTGAAGCTTTCTTT; CDR3: CASSVQTTNTEAFF
J: TRBJ1-4; V: TRBV7-2; size: .; D: TRBD1; DNA: TGTGCCAGCAGCCGTGGGACAGGGGAGGGTGAAAAACTGTTTTTT; CDR3: CASSRGTGEGEKLFF
J: TRBJ2-7; V: TRBV4-1; size: .; D: .; DNA: TGCGCCAGCAGCCCAGCACAGGGCCTGAACTACGAGCAGTACTTC; CDR3: CASSPAQGLNYEQYF
J: TRBJ2-2; V: TRBV28; size: .; D: .; DNA: TGTGCCAGCAGTTTATACGCAGGATCGAACACCGGGGAGCTGTTTTTT; CDR3: CASSLYAGSNTGELFF
J: TRBJ1-5; V: TRBV27; size: .; D: .; DNA: TGTGCCAGCAGTTTGTGGACCGATCAGCCCCAGCATTTT; CDR3: CASSLWTDQPQHF
J: TRBJ2-7; V: TRBV5-5; size: .; D: .; DNA: TGTGCCAGCAGGGCTCAGGTCCCCAGCTCCTACGAGCAGTACTTC; CDR3: CASRAQVPSSYEQYF
J: TRBJ1-4; V: TRBV9; size: .; D: TRBD1; DNA: TGTGCCAGCAGCGTAGCGGCAGGGGGCACTGAAAAACTGTTTTTT; CDR3: CASSVAAGGTEKLFF
J: TRBJ2-7; V: TRBV29-1; size: .; D: .; DNA: TGCAGCGTTGAGGTTTTGGGTTACGAGCAGTACTTC; CDR3: CSVEVLGYEQYF
J: TRBJ2-7; V: TRBV7-9; size: .; D: .; DNA: TGTGCCAGCAGCCCCGCAAACGAGCAGTACTTC; CDR3: CASSPANEQYF
J: TRBJ1-5; V: TRBV2; size: .; D: TRBD1; DNA: TGTGCCAGCAGCGGCGGACAGGCTGGCAATCAGCCCCAGCATTTT; CDR3: CASSGGQAGNQPQHF
J: TRBJ2-1; V: TRBV27; size: .; D: .; DNA: TGTGCCAGCAACCGAGGAGACCACCGAGCCTACAATGAGCAGTTCTTC; CDR3: CASNRGDHRAYNEQFF
J: TRBJ2-7; V: TRBV28; size: .; D: .; DNA: TGTGCCAGCACCTCCGTGGGCCATTCCTACGAGCAGTACTTC; CDR3: CASTSVGHSYEQYF
J: TRBJ2-7; V: TRBV29-1; size: .; D: .; DNA: TGCAGCGTTGAAAGTGGGGTCTCCCACGAGCAGTACTTC; CDR3: CSVESGVSHEQYF
J: TRBJ2-3; V: TRBV10-2; size: once; D: TRBD2; DNA: TGCGCCAGCAGTGTAGCGGGAGGGCCATACGATACGCAGTATTTT; CDR3: CASSVAGGPYDTQYF
J: TRBJ2-7; V: TRBV5-4; size: .; D: TRBD1; DNA: TGTGCCAGCAGCCCGGACAGGGGCTACGAGCAGTACTTC; CDR3: CASSPDRGYEQYF
J: TRBJ1-2; V: TRBV10-3; size: .; D: .; DNA: TGTGCCATCAGTGCAGGGGTTGAGGGCTATGGCTACACCTTC; CDR3: CAISAGVEGYGYTF
J: TRBJ2-5; V: TRBV27; size: .; D: TRBD2; DNA: TGTGCCAGCAGTTCGCGACTAGCGGGAGGGCCAAGGGGAGAGACCCAGTACTTC; CDR3: CASSSRLAGGPRGETQYF
J: TRBJ1-1; V: TRBV28; size: .; D: .; DNA: TGTGCCAGCAGTCCAGGCCCGACAGTGAACACTGAAGCTTTCTTT; CDR3: CASSPGPTVNTEAFF
J: TRBJ2-3; V: TRBV5-4; size: .; D: TRBD2; DNA: TGTGCCAGCAGCTTCCCGGGGGGGCGAGGCACAGATACGCAGTATTTT; CDR3: CASSFPGGRGTDTQYF
J: TRBJ1-1; V: TRBV11-3; size: .; D: .; DNA: TGTGCCAGCAGCTTAGCACGTTTTGCAGGGTCGAACACTGAAGCTTTCTTT; CDR3: CASSLARFAGSNTEAFF
J: TRBJ2-2; V: TRBV27; size: .; D: TRBD1; DNA: TGTGCCAGCAGTTTCTTAGTGACAGGGGGAAACACCGGGGAGCTGTTTTTT; CDR3: CASSFLVTGGNTGELFF
J: TRBJ1-2; V: TRBV19; size: .; D: .; DNA: TGTGCCAGTACCGACTACGGGGGTGGCTACACCTTC; CDR3: CASTDYGGGYTF
J: TRBJ2-3; V: TRBV7-9; size: .; D: .; DNA: TGTGCCAGCAGCTTAGGAGGTGCAGAGACAGATACGCAGTATTTT; CDR3: CASSLGGAETDTQYF
J: TRBJ2-2; V: TRBV4-2; size: once; D: TRBD2; DNA: TGTGCCAGCAGCCGCCGGGAGGGCGACACCGGGGAGCTGTTTTTT; CDR3: CASSRREGDTGELFF
J: TRBJ2-1; V: TRBV5-1; size: .; D: .; DNA: TGCGCCAGCAGCCTCGGGACTCCACCGGGCAATGAGCAGTTCTTC; CDR3: CASSLGTPPGNEQFF
J: TRBJ1-1; V: TRBV5-6; size: .; D: TRBD1; DNA: TGTGCCAGCAGCCTTGGGACAGCTTTGAACACTGAAGCTTTCTTT; CDR3: CASSLGTALNTEAFF
J: TRBJ2-7; V: TRBV7-9; size: .; D: .; DNA: TGCGCCAGCAGCGGGACAGATCCCTACGAGCAGTACTTC; CDR3: CASSGTDPYEQYF
J: TRBJ2-7; V: TRBV25-1; size: .; D: TRBD2; DNA: TGTGCCAGCAGTGTGGTCGGGACTACATCCTACGAGCAGTACTTC; CDR3: CASSVVGTTSYEQYF
J: TRBJ2-1; V: TRBV19; size: .; D: .; DNA: TGTGCCAGTAGTCCGGGTTTCTACAATGAGCAGTTCTTC; CDR3: CASSPGFYNEQFF
J: TRBJ2-4; V: TRBV28; size: .; D: .; DNA: TGTGCCAGCAGTTTCCTCTCTGACGGGACCGCCAGGGGAAACATTCAGTACTTC; CDR3: CASSFLSDGTARGNIQYF
J: TRBJ1-6; V: TRBV30; size: .; D: .; DNA: TGTGCCTGGAGGGATAATTCACCCCTCCACTTT; CDR3: CAWRDNSPLHF
J: TRBJ2-2; V: TRBV28; size: .; D: TRBD2; DNA: TGTGCCAGCCTGGGCGGGAGTAGCACCGGGGAGCTGTTTTTT; CDR3: CASLGGSSTGELFF
J: TRBJ1-4; V: TRBV14; size: .; D: .; DNA: TGTGCCAGCAGCCAAGAAGGCGGCGGGGATGAAAAACTGTTTTTT; CDR3: CASSQEGGGDEKLFF
J: TRBJ2-1; V: TRBV7-6; size: .; D: .; DNA: TGTGCCAGCAGCTTAGCGGGGAGCTCCTACAATGAGCAGTTCTTC; CDR3: CASSLAGSSYNEQFF
J: TRBJ2-1; V: TRBV7-8; size: .; D: .; DNA: TGTGCCAGCAGCCAAGTTGGTGAGCAGTTCTTC; CDR3: CASSQVGEQFF
J: TRBJ2-2; V: TRBV4-1; size: .; D: .; DNA: TGCGCCAGCAGAGTGGGGAGGGGGCACACCGGGGAGCTGTTTTTT; CDR3: CASRVGRGHTGELFF
J: TRBJ1-1; V: TRBV6-1; size: .; D: .; DNA: TGTGCCAGCAGTGAGTGGGCAGAGGGCTCTGAAGCTTTCTTT; CDR3: CASSEWAEGSEAFF
J: TRBJ2-4; V: TRBV13; size: .; D: .; DNA: TGTGCCAGCAGCTTAGTGGGTCTAGCCAAAAACATTCAGTACTTC; CDR3: CASSLVGLAKNIQYF
J: TRBJ1-1; V: TRBV28; size: .; D: TRBD1; DNA: TGTGCCAGCAGTCCTCCGACAGGGCTACAGAACACTGAAGCTTTCTTT; CDR3: CASSPPTGLQNTEAFF